These T cell receptor beta chains were read from a single sample in a study of T cells in localized non-small cell lung cancer. TCRdb's table, derived via immunoSEQ multiplex PCR, lists solely in-frame clones and lacks some. Altogether about 41,000 clones are present, about 90% being singletons, with the ten largest covering about 2.6%. Sequences were derived from peripheral blood, sampled before any cancer treatment. These receptors were obtained from a female donor of 60 years or more with stage I squamous cell lung carcinoma. Both conserved end residues are part of each CDR3. The D gene is left open where the match is weak. Not every row has a clone size; where given, it reads once, few, many or a size class.

j_call: TRBJ2-2; cdr3_length: 17; d_call: TRBD2; clone_size: medium-sized; v_call: TRBV9; cdr3_nt: TGTGCCAGCAGCGTAGGACTAGCGGGATACTCGACCGGGGAGCTGTTTTTT; cdr3_aa: CASSVGLAGYSTGELFF
j_call: TRBJ2-7; cdr3_length: 15; d_call: TRBD2; clone_size: once; v_call: TRBV11-2; cdr3_nt: TGTGCCAGCAGCTTAGAGTTAGCGGGAGGTGGGGAGCAGTACTTC; cdr3_aa: CASSLELAGGGEQYF
j_call: TRBJ2-7; cdr3_length: 11; d_call: -; clone_size: -; v_call: TRBV2; cdr3_nt: TGTGCCAGCAGTGAAGAGGGGAGGCAGTACTTC; cdr3_aa: CASSEEGRQYF
j_call: TRBJ1-2; cdr3_length: 13; d_call: -; clone_size: -; v_call: TRBV28; cdr3_nt: TGTGCCAGTCAAGGGCCTTCATGGGAGGGCTACACCTTC; cdr3_aa: CASQGPSWEGYTF
j_call: TRBJ2-1; cdr3_length: 18; d_call: -; clone_size: -; v_call: TRBV7-2; cdr3_nt: TGTGCCAGCAGCTTAGACCTAGCGTTACACCCCTCCTACAATGAGCAGTTCTTC; cdr3_aa: CASSLDLALHPSYNEQFF
j_call: TRBJ2-2; cdr3_length: 15; d_call: TRBD1; clone_size: -; v_call: TRBV19; cdr3_nt: TGTGCCAGTACCATTGGGACAGCGAACACCGGGGAGCTGTTTTTT; cdr3_aa: CASTIGTANTGELFF
j_call: TRBJ2-7; cdr3_length: 12; d_call: -; clone_size: -; v_call: TRBV11-2; cdr3_nt: TGTGCCAGCAGCTTGGTAGGTTACGAGCAGTACTTC; cdr3_aa: CASSLVGYEQYF
j_call: TRBJ2-3; cdr3_length: 14; d_call: -; clone_size: once; v_call: TRBV9; cdr3_nt: TGTGCCAGCAGCGCCCCGTCACACACAGATACGCAGTATTTT; cdr3_aa: CASSAPSHTDTQYF
j_call: TRBJ2-7; cdr3_length: 13; d_call: -; clone_size: -; v_call: TRBV11-2; cdr3_nt: TGTGCCAGCAGCTTTAGAGGGGTCCACGAGCAGTACTTC; cdr3_aa: CASSFRGVHEQYF
j_call: TRBJ1-2; cdr3_length: 16; d_call: -; clone_size: -; v_call: TRBV5-1; cdr3_nt: TGCGCCAGCAGCTTGGGCGGGGGGCGCGGTAACTATGGCTACACCTTC; cdr3_aa: CASSLGGGRGNYGYTF
j_call: TRBJ1-2; cdr3_length: 13; d_call: -; clone_size: -; v_call: TRBV5-4; cdr3_nt: TGTGCCAGCAGCCCCGACAGACTCTATGGCTACACCTTC; cdr3_aa: CASSPDRLYGYTF
j_call: TRBJ2-1; cdr3_length: 17; d_call: TRBD2; clone_size: once; v_call: TRBV5-4; cdr3_nt: TGTGCCAGCAGCACCAGCCGACTAGCGGGAGTAGGTAATGAGCAGTTCTTC; cdr3_aa: CASSTSRLAGVGNEQFF
j_call: TRBJ2-2; cdr3_length: 13; d_call: -; clone_size: -; v_call: TRBV5-6; cdr3_nt: TGTGCCAGCAGCCTGCGACAAATCGGGGAGCTGTTTTTT; cdr3_aa: CASSLRQIGELFF
j_call: TRBJ2-3; cdr3_length: 17; d_call: -; clone_size: once; v_call: TRBV7-2; cdr3_nt: TGTGCCAGCAGCTTAGGGATTACAGACTTAAGCACAGATACGCAGTATTTT; cdr3_aa: CASSLGITDLSTDTQYF
j_call: TRBJ2-3; cdr3_length: 16; d_call: -; clone_size: -; v_call: TRBV13; cdr3_nt: TGTGCCAGCCACTACTGGGGGGGGCGCATCACAGATACGCAGTATTTT; cdr3_aa: CASHYWGGRITDTQYF
j_call: TRBJ2-3; cdr3_length: 16; d_call: TRBD1; clone_size: once; v_call: TRBV25-1; cdr3_nt: TGTGCCAGCAGTGAACTTGGACAGGGCTACGCAGATACGCAGTATTTT; cdr3_aa: CASSELGQGYADTQYF
j_call: TRBJ2-5; cdr3_length: 13; d_call: -; clone_size: -; v_call: TRBV27; cdr3_nt: TGTGCCAGCAGTCTTACAGGGAGGGAGACCCAGTACTTC; cdr3_aa: CASSLTGRETQYF
j_call: TRBJ2-3; cdr3_length: 13; d_call: TRBD2; clone_size: -; v_call: TRBV15; cdr3_nt: TGTGCCACCAGGACTAGCGGCACAGATACGCAGTATTTT; cdr3_aa: CATRTSGTDTQYF
j_call: TRBJ1-1; cdr3_length: 13; d_call: -; clone_size: -; v_call: TRBV5-1; cdr3_nt: TGCGCCAGCAGCGTACAGATGAACACTGAAGCTTTCTTT; cdr3_aa: CASSVQMNTEAFF
j_call: TRBJ2-7; cdr3_length: 13; d_call: -; clone_size: few; v_call: TRBV6-6; cdr3_nt: TGTGCCAGCAGCCTCCGGGACGGATACGAGCAGTACTTC; cdr3_aa: CASSLRDGYEQYF
j_call: TRBJ2-7; cdr3_length: 15; d_call: TRBD2; clone_size: -; v_call: TRBV7-2; cdr3_nt: TGTGCCAGCAGCACTGGACTAGCGGGAGCGGGGGAGCAGTACTTC; cdr3_aa: CASSTGLAGAGEQYF
j_call: TRBJ1-1; cdr3_length: 15; d_call: -; clone_size: -; v_call: TRBV18; cdr3_nt: TGTGCCAGCTCACCAGGGGATCGCAGGGGACCTGAAGCTTTCTTT; cdr3_aa: CASSPGDRRGPEAFF
j_call: TRBJ2-5; cdr3_length: 14; d_call: -; clone_size: -; v_call: TRBV6-5; cdr3_nt: TGTGCCAGCAGGGAGATAACGTCGGTGGAGACCCAGTACTTC; cdr3_aa: CASREITSVETQYF
j_call: TRBJ1-2; cdr3_length: 13; d_call: -; clone_size: once; v_call: TRBV19; cdr3_nt: TGTGCCAGTAGCCAACAGGTCTCGGGTGGCTACACCTTC; cdr3_aa: CASSQQVSGGYTF
j_call: TRBJ2-7; cdr3_length: 14; d_call: -; clone_size: -; v_call: TRBV5-4; cdr3_nt: TGTGCCAGCAGCTTGTCATCACAAGCCTACGAGCAGTACTTC; cdr3_aa: CASSLSSQAYEQYF
j_call: TRBJ2-7; cdr3_length: 14; d_call: TRBD2; clone_size: -; v_call: TRBV4-3; cdr3_nt: TGCGCCAGCAGCCAAGGGGCGGGGGTCTACGAGCAGTACTTC; cdr3_aa: CASSQGAGVYEQYF
j_call: TRBJ2-7; cdr3_length: 15; d_call: TRBD2; clone_size: -; v_call: TRBV7-2; cdr3_nt: TGTGCCAGCAGCTTAACTAGCGGGACCTTCTACGAGCAGTACTTC; cdr3_aa: CASSLTSGTFYEQYF
j_call: TRBJ1-3; cdr3_length: 15; d_call: -; clone_size: once; v_call: TRBV6-4; cdr3_nt: TGTGCCAGCACTGAAGACGGTGCCGGCGGAAACACCATATATTTT; cdr3_aa: CASTEDGAGGNTIYF
j_call: TRBJ1-2; cdr3_length: 12; d_call: TRBD1; clone_size: -; v_call: TRBV29-1; cdr3_nt: TGCAGCTCTTGGACAGGGGGGAATGGCTACACCTTC; cdr3_aa: CSSWTGGNGYTF